The 20 T cell receptor beta chains reported below all come from one sample, sequenced in a study of cytomegalovirus exposure and HLA in healthy donors. The primer mix had 60 Vbeta and 13 Jbeta primers. The repertoire was sequenced with immunoSEQ multiplex PCR; TCRdb's copy has only in-frame clones and lacks some. The sample has about 45,000 clones, 45% to 60% seen once. Sequencing used PBMCs. All receptors derive from a man between 60 and 75 years old in good health and CMV-seronegative.

This clone was recorded a few times. J is TRBJ2-7 and V is TRBV6-4; the match to TRBD2 covers 9 bases. CDR3 length equals 15 residues. The V segment lost 7 bases and the J segment 2 bases; nucleotides outside the gene matches: 9. From germline, CDR1 is MRHNA and CDR2 SNTAGT. DNA for the CDR3: TGTGCCAGCACGGGGGGAACTAGCGGGCCCTACGAGCAGTACTTC. It specifies CASTGGTSGPYEQYF.

This clone appeared a few times. V and J are TRBV6-1 and TRBJ1-5; tentatively, D is TRBD1 (5 bases). Per germline, CDR1 MNHNS and CDR2 SASEGT. V was pared by 8 bases and J by 2 bases, with 13 bases between. This CDR3 contains 14 residues. CDR3 bases: TGTGCCAGCTACTCAGGGATCGGCAATCAGCCCCAGCATTTT. Its translation is CASYSGIGNQPQHF.

The rearrangement joins TRBV4-3 to TRBJ2-7; 12 nucleotides match TRBD2. The CDR3 consists of 18 residues. CDR1 LGHNA and CDR2 YSLEER come from the germline V gene. V shed 0 bases and J 0 bases; nucleotides not matched to a gene: 6. As DNA, the CDR3 is TGCGCCAGCAGCCAAGATAGGGGACTAGCGGGCCGCTCCTACGAGCAGTACTTC. Protein sequence: CASSQDRGLAGRSYEQYF.

This clone was seen more than once but under ten times. This rearrangement joins TRBV7-8 to TRBJ1-1; maybe TRBD1 (6 bases). The CDR3 spans 14 residues. V was shortened by 3 bases and J by 3 bases, with 11 bases between the two germline ends. CDR1 is SGHVS, CDR2 FQNEAQ, per germline. DNA for the CDR3: TGTGCCAGCAGCTTCCAAGGGGGGGACACTGAAGCTTTCTTT. Its protein product is CASSFQGGDTEAFF. The full variable domain, with the rest looked up from reference TRBV7-8 and TRBJ1-1, is GAGVSQSPRYKVAKRGQDVALRCDPISGHVSLFWYQQALGQGPEFLTYFQNEAQLDKSGLPSDRFFAERPEGSVSTLKIQRTQQEDSAVYLCASSFQGGDTEAFFGQGTRLTVV.

The CDR3: CASSQTSGNLGWQETQYF. Here the CDR3 DNA reads TGCGCCAGCAGCCAGACTAGCGGGAACTTGGGGTGGCAAGAGACCCAGTACTTC. The chain employs TRBV5-1 and TRBJ2-5; 11 bases are a match to TRBD2. Germline V gene data show CDR1 as SGHRS and CDR2 as YFSETQ. The CDR3 loop spans 18 amino acids. Trimming took 4 bases from V and 2 from J; bases not matched to a gene: 13.

The V gene is TRBV28, the J gene TRBJ1-2; D is unclear. The CDR3 is made up of 12 amino acids. CDR1 is MDHEN and CDR2 is SYDVKM in the germline V gene. Trimming removed 3 bases from V and 8 bases from J, with 10 bases in between. CDR3 sequence: CASSLQARGYTF. In DNA, the CDR3 is TGTGCCAGCAGTTTGCAGGCACGAGGCTACACCTTC.

V and J are TRBV30 and TRBJ2-6, with 11 bases that match TRBD1. Germline CDR1 and CDR2: GTSNPN and SVGIG (reference sequence). The CDR3 sequence is 19 residues long. The J segment lost 2 bases and the V segment lost 3 bases, leaving 12 bases of the junction unmatched. The CDR3 loop is CAWSTLWGQGEAGANVLTF. The DNA of the CDR3 is TGTGCCTGGAGCACCTTATGGGGACAGGGGGAAGCTGGGGCCAACGTCCTGACTTTC.

The rearrangement links TRBV9 to TRBJ2-7; a possible D gene is TRBD2 (6 bases). The CDR3 length is 15 residues. Deletions cut 0 bases from V and 3 bases from J, with 13 bases between. The germline V gene encodes CDR1 SGDLS and CDR2 YYNGEE. CDR3 residues: CASSVAGGLFYEQYF. The CDR3 DNA is TGTGCCAGCAGCGTAGCTGGGGGACTCTTCTACGAGCAGTACTTC.

V is TRBV2 and J is TRBJ1-1, with TRBD1 matching 10 bases. The trim removed 5 bases at V and 4 bases at J, leaving 4 bases unmatched. Looked up from germline, CDR1 is SNHLY and CDR2 is FYNNEI. The CDR3 length is 14 residues. The CDR3 region is CASSSRTGGTEAFF. The CDR3 DNA reads as TGTGCCAGCAGTTCTAGGACAGGGGGCACTGAAGCTTTCTTT.

This chain uses TRBV7-9 with TRBJ2-7; the match to TRBD1 covers 8 bases. The CDR3 extends over 14 amino acids. The V gene end was trimmed by 5 bases and the J gene end by 5 bases; junction bases not matched to a gene: 8. From germline, CDR1 is SEHNR and CDR2 FQNEAQ (reference sequence). The CDR3: CASSLMTGDHEQYF. The DNA for the CDR3 is TGTGCCAGCAGCCTGATGACAGGGGACCACGAGCAGTACTTC.

V gene TRBV5-6 combines with J gene TRBJ1-1; a weak D match, TRBD1 (6 bases). Trimming took 3 bases from V and 8 from J, leaving 14 bases between them. The germline CDR1 and CDR2 sequences are SGHDT and YYEEEE. The CDR3 sequence is 13 residues long. In nucleotides, the CDR3 is TGTGCCAGCAGCTGGGGGCAGGCCTTAGAAGCTTTCTTT. Residues: CASSWGQALEAFF. Together with reference TRBV5-6 and TRBJ1-1, the CDR3 gives the full variable domain: DAGVTQSPTHLIKTRGQQVTLRCSPKSGHDTVSWYQQALGQGPQFIFQYYEEEERQRGNFPDRFSGHQFPNYSSELNVNALLLGDSALYLCASSWGQALEAFFGQGTRLTVV.

The gene calls are TRBV6-1 and TRBJ1-2; TRBD1 might be the D (5 bases). Per germline, CDR1 MNHNS and CDR2 SASEGT. CDR3 length: 14 residues. V shed 4 bases and J shed 2 bases, with 11 bases lying between them. The CDR3 loop reads CASSVQGMNYGYTF. CDR3 nucleotide sequence: TGTGCCAGCAGTGTCCAGGGTATGAACTATGGCTACACCTTC.

V and J are TRBV4-1 and TRBJ2-7; D perhaps matches TRBD1 (5 bases). This CDR3 region has 15 residues. Trimming left V 0 bases short and J 5 bases short, with 14 bases between. Germline V gene lookup returns CDR1 MGHRA and CDR2 YSYEKL. The CDR3 DNA sequence: TGCGCCAGCAGCCAAGAGCCAGACAGTAGGGACGAGCAGTACTTC. This sequence encodes CASSQEPDSRDEQYF.

This clone was seen a handful of times. V gene TRBV11-2 combines with J gene TRBJ2-2, with D perhaps TRBD2 (5 bases). CDR1 and CDR2 (germline): SGHAT, FQNNGV. Trimming stripped 6 bases from V and 3 bases from J, with 17 bases between. The CDR3 has 16 residues. The chain's CDR3 is CASSFRSRRYTGELFF. For the CDR3, the DNA is TGTGCCAGCAGTTTTAGATCTAGGAGGTACACCGGGGAGCTGTTTTTT.

V and J are TRBV5-4 and TRBJ2-1; 10 bases are a match to TRBD2. Germline values: CDR1 SGHNT, CDR2 YYREEE (reference sequence). V lost 1 base, J lost 7 bases, and 8 bases stayed unmatched. The CDR3 extends over 16 amino acids. The CDR3 loop is CASSLRLAGEGNEQFF. The CDR3 nucleotides are TGTGCCAGCAGCTTGCGGCTAGCGGGAGAGGGGAATGAGCAGTTCTTC. The entire variable domain, with the rest obtained from reference TRBV5-4 and TRBJ2-1, is as follows: ETGVTQSPTHLIKTRGQQVTLRCSSQSGHNTVSWYQQALGQGPQFIFQYYREEENGRGNFPPRFSGLQFPNYSSELNVNALELDDSALYLCASSLRLAGEGNEQFFGPGTRLTVL.

The rearrangement uses TRBV30 and TRBJ2-4, with 14 bases lining up with TRBD2. CDR1 and CDR2 (germline): GTSNPN, SVGIG (reference sequence). This CDR3 spans 17 amino acids. Germline trimming cut 2 bases from V and 6 bases from J; bases unmatched to any gene: 9. CDR3 residues: CAWSSGTSGSGGNIQYF. Here the CDR3 DNA reads TGTGCCTGGAGTTCCGGGACTAGCGGGAGCGGGGGAAACATTCAGTACTTC.

In DNA, the CDR3 is TGTGCCAGCAGCCACGGGGCGGGAGGGCCCGACGAGCAGTACTTC. Its protein is CASSHGAGGPDEQYF. The V call is TRBV9, the J call TRBJ2-7, with 9 bases that match TRBD2. Germline V CDR1 and CDR2: SGDLS, YYNGEE. The CDR3 extends over 15 amino acids. V was clipped by 4 bases and J by 5 bases; unmatched bases: 10. The whole variable domain, filled in from reference TRBV9 and TRBJ2-7, reads DSGVTQTPKHLITATGQRVTLRCSPRSGDLSVYWYQQSLDQGLQFLIQYYNGEERAKGNILERFSAQQFPDLHSELNLSSLELGDSALYFCASSHGAGGPDEQYFGPGTRLTVT.

As DNA, the CDR3 is TGTGCCAGCATAATTAGGGGGATGAACACTGAAGCTTTCTTT. It specifies CASIIRGMNTEAFF. This chain links TRBV6-1 with TRBJ1-1; maybe TRBD1 (6 bases). Germline values: CDR1 MNHNS, CDR2 SASEGT. The V end was cut by 7 bases, the J end by 0 bases, with 12 bases between. This CDR3 region has 14 residues.

This clone showed up just a few times. Here the CDR3 DNA reads TGCGCCAGCAGCTTGCAGGGCGGGGGCAATCAGCCCCAGCATTTT. Protein: CASSLQGGGNQPQHF. The chain couples TRBV5-1 to TRBJ1-5; D possibly corresponds to TRBD1 (5 bases). This CDR3 region has 15 residues. Germline loops: CDR1 SGHRS, CDR2 YFSETQ. Between the trimmed V and J ends, which lost 1 base and 2 bases, there was a span of 10 bases.

There are a few counts of this clone. The rearrangement uses TRBV15 and TRBJ1-4; possibly TRBD1 for D (6 bases). This CDR3 comprises 14 residues. Germline V gene sequence: CDR1 LNHNV, CDR2 YYDKDF (reference sequence). V gave up 4 bases and J gave up 12 bases, with 18 bases separating them. This chain's CDR3 is CATSKEQGETELFF. In DNA, the CDR3 is TGTGCCACCAGCAAGGAACAGGGAGAGACCGAACTGTTTTTT.